These 9 T cell receptor beta chains were all obtained from the same sample, sequenced in a study of human T cells and chemical hapten exposure. TCRdb recomputed calls from the RACE reads with MiXCR, one row per CDR3 protein. Among about 120,000 distinct CDR3 sequences listed, about 14% were seen once. This sample's time point: pre-sensitization, week 0. The treatment was: therapeutic diphenylcyclopropenone sensitization with weekly scalp DPC. This sample comprised whole blood, obtained in connection with sensitization to the hapten diphenylcyclopropenone (DPC). Every receptor here comes from a woman in her late teens or twenties with alopecia areata. Some clones in this sample may be carry-over from other donors' samples.

V usage is TRBV7-9 and J usage is TRBJ1-3; D is ambiguous. Between the trimmed V and J ends, which lost 6 bases and 0 bases, there was a span of 12 bases. The CDR3 has 15 amino acids. The germline V gene encodes CDR1 SEHNR and CDR2 FQNEAQ (reference sequence). As DNA, the CDR3 is TGTGCCAGCAGGGTTCAACAAGCCTCTGGAAACACCATATATTTT. It encodes CASRVQQASGNTIYF.

This clonotype was counted only a few times. The chain has TRBV6-2 or TRBV6-3 and TRBJ2-1, with D perhaps matching TRBD2 (6 bases). The CDR3 extends over 16 amino acids. Trimming stripped 2 bases from V and 2 bases from J, with 13 bases between. Germline loops: CDR1 MNHEY, CDR2 SVGEGT. DNA of the CDR3: TGTGCCAGCAGTTACGGGGGAGGAAAGGCCTACAATGAGCAGTTCTTC. Translation gives CASSYGGGKAYNEQFF.

In this sample, this clonotype turned up many times. The rearrangement uses TRBV12-3 or TRBV12-4 and TRBJ1-5, with unresolved D. The length of the CDR3 is 12 residues. Deletions cut 1 base from V and 7 bases from J, with 5 bases between. CDR3 protein: CASSLDSQPQHF. The CDR3 nucleotides read TGTGCCAGCAGTTTAGACAGCCAGCCCCAGCATTTT.

This clonotype came up a few times. The V gene is TRBV6-5, the J gene TRBJ2-1; 8 positions match TRBD2. J gave up 10 bases and V 2 bases, and 10 bases lay outside the gene matches. The CDR3 totals 15 residues. Germline CDR1 is MNHEY and CDR2 is SVGAGI. CDR3 DNA sequence: TGTGCCAGCAGTTACACGACTAGCGTGAGTCGGGAGCAGTTCTTC. Translating gives CASSYTTSVSREQFF.

This clonotype was seen repeatedly, ten times or more. V and J are TRBV27 and TRBJ2-7; D possibly matches TRBD1 or TRBD2 (5 bases each). Trimming cost V 6 bases and J 1 base, with 13 bases left between them. Germline CDR1 MNHEY, CDR2 SMNVEV (reference sequence). The CDR3 loop spans 14 amino acids. This CDR3 is CASRGVLNSYEQYF. The CDR3 nucleotides are TGTGCCAGCAGGGGGGTGCTCAATTCCTACGAGCAGTACTTC.

This clonotype was found a few times. The J gene is TRBJ2-2, the V gene TRBV5-1, with 7 bases aligning to TRBD1. The V gene end was trimmed by 4 bases and the J gene end by 5 bases; junction bases not matched to a gene: 5. The CDR3 sequence is 14 residues long. CDR1 is SGHRS and CDR2 is YFSETQ in the germline V gene. CDR3: CASSPWTGTGELFF. CDR3 in DNA: TGCGCCAGCAGCCCTTGGACAGGAACCGGGGAGCTGTTTTTT.

The table lists this clonotype with many counts. The rearrangement links TRBV27 to TRBJ1-6; perhaps TRBD1 as D (6 bases). The V end lost 8 bases, the J end lost 7 bases, and 12 bases lay between the germline ends. The V gene's germline CDR1 is MNHEY and CDR2 SMNVEV (reference sequence). This CDR3 contains 13 residues. CDR3 sequence reads: CASREGGNSPLHF. The DNA of the CDR3 is TGTGCCAGCCGGGAAGGGGGAAATTCACCCCTCCACTTT.

The CDR3 nucleotides read TGCAGTGCACCCCGGGGGACCAGGCCCGAACTGTTTTTT. Translation gives CSAPRGTRPELFF. The chain combines TRBV20-1 with TRBJ1-4, with D possibly being TRBD1 (5 bases). The CDR3 length is 13 residues. CDR1 and CDR2 (germline): DFQATT, SNEGSKA (reference sequence). The V gene lost 6 bases and the J gene lost 12 bases, with 20 bases spanning the gap.

This clonotype was seen ten or more times. The chain joins TRBV18 to TRBJ2-7; D is undetermined. CDR3 length: 16 residues. V was pared by 3 bases and J by 0 bases, with 15 bases between. CDR1 is KGHSH and CDR2 is LQKENI in the germline V gene. The CDR3 loop is CASSPRAPRSSYEQYF. For the CDR3, the DNA is TGTGCCAGCTCACCCCGGGCGCCGAGGAGCTCCTACGAGCAGTACTTC.